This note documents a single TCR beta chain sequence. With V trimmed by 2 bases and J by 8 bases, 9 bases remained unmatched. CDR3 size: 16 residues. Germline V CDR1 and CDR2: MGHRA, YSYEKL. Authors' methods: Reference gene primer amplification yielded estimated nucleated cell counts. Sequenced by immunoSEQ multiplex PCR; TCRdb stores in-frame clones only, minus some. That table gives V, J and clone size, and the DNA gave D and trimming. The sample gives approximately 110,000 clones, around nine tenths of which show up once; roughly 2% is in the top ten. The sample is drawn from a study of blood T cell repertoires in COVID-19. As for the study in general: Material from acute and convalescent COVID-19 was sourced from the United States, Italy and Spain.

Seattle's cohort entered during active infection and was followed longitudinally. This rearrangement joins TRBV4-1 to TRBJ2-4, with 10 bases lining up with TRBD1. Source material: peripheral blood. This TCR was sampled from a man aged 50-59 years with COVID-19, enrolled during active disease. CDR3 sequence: CASSQPRQGAFDIQYF. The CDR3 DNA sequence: TGCGCCAGCAGCCAACCCAGACAGGGGGCCTTTGACATTCAGTACTTC.